Each of the 19 T cell receptor beta chains below was sequenced from the same sample in a study of untreated major depressive disorder. Study-level points and caveats: TRBV05-01 (Vbeta 5.1) usage was higher in CD4+ T cells of depressed patients than controls.

Clones were sequenced by immunoSEQ multiplex PCR, and TCRdb holds only the in-frame ones, with some missing. The data hold 25,000 to 30,000 clones, with about 90% observed a single time. Antigens of these TCRs are unknown. Material for sequencing was CD4+ T cells from PBMCs. These receptors were taken from a woman in her twenties or thirties with major depressive disorder.

This clone was counted between two and nine times. CDR3 bases: TGTGCCAGCAGCTTACAACAGGGTTTAGGGTATGGCTACACCTTC. Translation gives CASSLQQGLGYGYTF. V usage is TRBV5-5 and J usage is TRBJ1-2; D might be TRBD1 (6 bases). V lost 2 bases, J lost 5 bases, and 16 bases lay in between. CDR1 and CDR2 from the germline V gene are SGHKS and YYEKEE (reference sequence). This CDR3 spans 15 amino acids.

The chain couples TRBV27 to TRBJ2-3; tentatively, D is TRBD2 (7 bases). The V end was cut by 0 bases, the J end by 3 bases, with 16 bases between. CDR1 and CDR2 (germline): MNHEY, SMNVEV (reference sequence). The CDR3 extends over 17 amino acids. The CDR3 protein is CASSLSLRGARTDTQYF. In DNA form, the CDR3 reads TGTGCCAGCAGTTTATCGCTACGGGGGGCACGTACAGATACGCAGTATTTT.

The count of this clone is one. The chain links TRBV28 to TRBJ1-2; D uncertain. In germline, CDR1 is MDHEN, CDR2 SYDVKM. V gave up 0 bases and J gave up 7 bases, with 9 bases separating them. This CDR3 region has 13 residues. The CDR3 DNA follows: TGTGCCAGCAGTTTATGGTCCCTTGGTGGCTACACCTTC. Translation gives CASSLWSLGGYTF.

The J gene is TRBJ1-1, the V gene TRBV15, with D tentatively TRBD1 (5 bases). The CDR3 totals 15 residues. The germline V and J ends were trimmed by 0 bases and 4 bases, with 12 bases remaining between them. Germline V gives CDR1 LNHNV, CDR2 YYDKDF (reference sequence). The chain's CDR3 is CATSRDLLGGTEAFF. Here the CDR3 DNA reads TGTGCCACCAGCAGAGATTTATTGGGGGGCACTGAAGCTTTCTTT.

The rearrangement uses TRBV6-4 and TRBJ1-5; the match to TRBD1 covers 8 bases. The V gene end was trimmed by 6 bases and the J gene end by 5 bases; junction bases not matched to a gene: 6. This CDR3 comprises 14 residues. Per the germline V gene, CDR1 is MRHNA and CDR2 is SNTAGT. DNA for the CDR3: TGTGCCAGCAGGGCCAGGGGGCTAGATCAGCCCCAGCATTTT. Encoded protein: CASRARGLDQPQHF.

V usage is TRBV6-1 and J usage is TRBJ2-6; D unresolved. CDR3 size: 16 residues. Germline V lookup: CDR1 MNHNS, CDR2 SASEGT. Trimming shortened V by 4 bases and J by 2 bases, and 12 bases separated the two germline ends. This CDR3 is CASSGRAGTGANVLTF. The DNA of the CDR3 is TGTGCCAGCAGTGGACGGGCTGGGACTGGGGCCAACGTCCTGACTTTC.

The chain joins TRBV2 to TRBJ2-1; TRBD2 agrees at 7 bases. J was trimmed by 1 base and V by 4 bases; bases with no gene match: 4. Germline CDR1 and CDR2: SNHLY and FYNNEI. The CDR3 consists of 15 residues. The CDR3 is CASSGSGPSYNEQFF. In DNA form, the CDR3 reads TGTGCCAGCAGTGGTAGCGGGCCTTCCTACAATGAGCAGTTCTTC.

This clone was found once. The chain has TRBV7-2 and TRBJ2-2, with TRBD1 as a possible D gene (6 bases). The CDR3 is 14 amino acids. Germline CDR1 and CDR2: SGHTA and FQGNSA. Trimming removed 5 bases at V and 4 bases at J, with 11 bases between. The CDR3 DNA is TGTGCCAGCAGCCAAAAAGGGGGCACCGGGGAGCTGTTTTTT. Its protein is CASSQKGGTGELFF.

On this clone: At one of its ends the junction is not consistent with the germline gene, which may arise from a read error. The chain combines TRBV7-7 with TRBJ1-2, with TRBD1 identical over 11 bases. The CDR3 is made up of 17 amino acids. CDR1 is SSHAT and CDR2 is FNYEAQ in the germline V gene (reference sequence). The CDR3 nucleotides read TGTGCTAGCAGCTCAACGGACAGGGGGCGGAGGGGATATGGCTACACCTTC. Protein product: CASSSTDRGRRGYGYTF.

CDR3 residues: CAISETGENTIYF. The CDR3 bases are TGTGCCATCAGTGAGACAGGGGAGAACACCATATATTTT. This chain joins TRBV10-3 and TRBJ1-3; 7 bases are a match to TRBD1. Germline assignment: CDR1 ENHRY and CDR2 SYGVKD. J was trimmed by 7 bases and V by 2 bases; bases with no gene match: 2. CDR3 length: 13 amino acids.

The chain has TRBV28 and TRBJ1-2; TRBD1 is a possible D gene (5 bases). The V gene lost 1 base and the J gene lost 7 bases, with 13 bases spanning the gap. Looked up from germline, CDR1 is MDHEN and CDR2 is SYDVKM. This CDR3 contains 14 residues. CDR3 region: CASSLYAGRGGYTF. CDR3 DNA sequence: TGTGCCAGCAGTTTATACGCAGGGAGAGGTGGCTACACCTTC.

The chain joins TRBV11-2 to TRBJ2-5; 8 bases match TRBD1. Germline V gives CDR1 SGHAT, CDR2 FQNNGV. The CDR3 is made up of 13 amino acids. The J segment lost 4 bases and the V segment lost 5 bases, leaving 3 bases of the junction unmatched. As DNA, the CDR3 is TGTGCCAGCAGCCAGGGGGCTTCAGAGACCCAGTACTTC. It translates to CASSQGASETQYF. Full variable domain (missing parts from reference TRBV11-2 and TRBJ2-5): EAGVAQSPRYKIIEKRQSVAFWCNPISGHATLYWYQQILGQGPKLLIQFQNNGVVDDSQLPKDRFSAERLKGVDSTLKIQPAKLEDSAVYLCASSQGASETQYFGPGTRLLVL.

The chain recombines TRBV10-3 with TRBJ2-5; D remains unclear. The CDR3 spans 12 residues. Per germline, CDR1 ENHRY and CDR2 SYGVKD. V gave up 3 bases and J gave up 1 base, with 3 bases separating them. CDR3 amino acids: CAISDPQETQYF. CDR3 sequence (DNA): TGTGCCATCAGTGACCCCCAAGAGACCCAGTACTTC.

The chain employs TRBV2 and TRBJ2-1; no firm D call. The germline gives CDR1 SNHLY, CDR2 FYNNEI. V shed 1 base and J shed 10 bases, with 11 bases lying between them. The CDR3 has 13 amino acids. CDR3 amino acids: CASSEEGRQEQFF. The CDR3 DNA is TGTGCCAGCAGTGAAGAGGGAAGGCAAGAGCAGTTCTTC.

The chain couples TRBV27 to TRBJ2-7; 13 nucleotides match TRBD2. CDR1 is MNHEY, CDR2 SMNVEV, per germline (reference sequence). This CDR3 is 15 amino acids long. J lost 6 bases, V lost 4 bases, and 6 bases had no gene match. Here the CDR3 DNA reads TGTGCCAGCAGTTCAACTAGCGGGGGGGCCGCCGAGCAGTACTTC. Translation: CASSSTSGGAAEQYF.

V is TRBV5-6 and J is TRBJ2-7, with 8 nucleotides matching TRBD2. The CDR3 is 13 residues long. The V segment lost 6 bases and the J segment 2 bases; nucleotides outside the gene matches: 4. Germline CDR1 and CDR2: SGHDT and YYEEEE. CDR3 amino acids: CASNQGLAYEQYF. The DNA for the CDR3 is TGTGCCAGCAACCAGGGACTAGCCTACGAGCAGTACTTC.

The sample holds one count of this clone. The chain couples TRBV5-4 to TRBJ1-2; D is undetermined. The CDR3 covers 14 residues. Germline CDR1 is SGHNT and CDR2 is YYREEE (reference sequence). V lost 0 bases and J lost 4, with 10 bases in between. CDR3 bases: TGTGCCAGCAGCTTGGATGTCCTAACCTATGGCTACACCTTC. Its protein product is CASSLDVLTYGYTF.

The genes are TRBV27 and TRBJ2-1; D might be TRBD1 (5 bases). The CDR3 has 15 amino acids. Germline CDR1 reads MNHEY; CDR2 reads SMNVEV (reference sequence). V was shortened by 2 bases and J by 8 bases, with 16 bases between the two germline ends. CDR3 coding DNA: TGTGCCAGCAGTTTAAGGTTCAGGGCGGCGGATGAGCAGTTCTTC. Protein: CASSLRFRAADEQFF.

The rearrangement joins TRBV2 to TRBJ2-7, with 11 bases that match TRBD2. With V trimmed by 4 bases and J by 6 bases, 5 bases remained unmatched. CDR1 SNHLY and CDR2 FYNNEI come from the germline V gene. The CDR3 spans 14 residues. The CDR3 region is CASSGVLAGGEQYF. In DNA, the CDR3 is TGTGCCAGCAGTGGGGTGCTAGCGGGGGGCGAGCAGTACTTC.